This TCR beta chain is from a study of T cell responses to AZD1222 COVID-19 vaccine. The method was immunoSEQ multiplex PCR; TCRdb's version includes in-frame clones alone and lacks a portion of them. The data contain around 44,000 clones, 65% to 90% of them singletons. Germline loops: CDR1 SGHTA, CDR2 FQGTGA. CDR3 length: 16 amino acids. Between the trimmed V and J ends, which lost 0 bases and 10 bases, there was a span of 19 bases. Source: peripheral blood, taken 28 days after the second AZD1222 dose. This clonotype originated in an adult who received the AZD1222 COVID-19 vaccine. The V gene is TRBV7-3, the J gene TRBJ2-1; a possible D gene is TRBD2 (6 bases). This CDR3 reads CASSLTGTSNDAEQFF. The CDR3 DNA reads as TGTGCCAGCAGCTTAACTGGGACTTCCAATGACGCGGAGCAGTTCTTC.